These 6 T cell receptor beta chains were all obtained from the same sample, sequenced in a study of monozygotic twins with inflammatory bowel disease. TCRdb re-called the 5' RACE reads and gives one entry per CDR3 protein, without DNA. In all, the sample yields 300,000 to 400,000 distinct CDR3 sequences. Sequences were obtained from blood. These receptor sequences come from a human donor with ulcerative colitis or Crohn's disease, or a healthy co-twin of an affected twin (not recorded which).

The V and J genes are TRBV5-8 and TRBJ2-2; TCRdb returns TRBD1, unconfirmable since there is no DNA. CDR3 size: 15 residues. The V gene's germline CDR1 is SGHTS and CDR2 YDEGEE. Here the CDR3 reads CASSAGQGFTGELFF.

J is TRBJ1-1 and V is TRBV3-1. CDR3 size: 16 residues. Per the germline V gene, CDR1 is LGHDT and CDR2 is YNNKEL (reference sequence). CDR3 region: CASSPGGGNRLSEAFF.

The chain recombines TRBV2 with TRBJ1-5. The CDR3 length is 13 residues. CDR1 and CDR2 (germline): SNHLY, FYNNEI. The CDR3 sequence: CASSERIGWPQHF. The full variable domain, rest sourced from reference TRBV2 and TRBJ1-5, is EPEVTQTPSHQVTQMGQEVILRCVPISNHLYFYWYRQILGQKVEFLVSFYNNEISEKSEIFDDQFSVERPDGSNFTLKIRSTKLEDSAMYFCASSERIGWPQHFGDGTRLSIL.

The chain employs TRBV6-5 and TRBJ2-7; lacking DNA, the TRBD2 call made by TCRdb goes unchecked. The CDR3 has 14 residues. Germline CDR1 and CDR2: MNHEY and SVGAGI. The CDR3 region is CASSYRGPSGEQYF.

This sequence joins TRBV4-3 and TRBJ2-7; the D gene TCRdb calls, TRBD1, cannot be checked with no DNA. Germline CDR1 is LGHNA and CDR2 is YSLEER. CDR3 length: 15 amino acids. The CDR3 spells CASSQVRDQAYEQYF.

CDR3 loop: CASRGEADTQYF. The chain is built from TRBV27 and TRBJ2-3; TCRdb's assignment of TRBD2 cannot be checked, as there is no DNA. Germline CDR1 MNHEY, CDR2 SMNVEV (reference sequence). The CDR3 runs 12 residues.